Included here is one T cell receptor (beta chain) sequence, with context. What it binds is unknown. The CDR3 has 15 amino acids. The germline CDR1 and CDR2 sequences are LNHDA and SQIVND (reference sequence). V gave up 4 bases and J gave up 0 bases, with 10 bases separating them. This sample is drawn from a study of T-cell memory formation after mild COVID-19. The wider study: Clusters were largely donor specific.

TCRdb analysed the 5' RACE reads with MiXCR anew, one entry per CDR3 protein. The data contain about 400,000 distinct CDR3 sequences, about a quarter of them singletons. Overall study findings and caveats: A subset of responding clones appeared in pre-infection memory, suggesting cross-reactive memory joined. Clones shrinking between day 15 and 85 showed a balanced CD4/CD8 split, and those that grew later tilted toward CD4+.

The chain is built from TRBV19 and TRBJ2-1; no firm D call. The sequence was obtained from an adult woman who had mild COVID-19 (a few samples of this study predate the infection). Cell type and time point are not known. Sequencing input: PBMCs or a T cell subset sorted from them (not recorded which). CDR3 DNA sequence: TGTGCCAGTAGTAGGAAGCCGCCCTCCTACAATGAGCAGTTCTTC. It is translated as CASSRKPPSYNEQFF. Drawing the rest from reference TRBV19 and TRBJ2-1, the complete variable domain is DGGITQSPKYLFRKEGQNVTLSCEQNLNHDAMYWYRQDPGQGLRLIYYSQIVNDFQKGDIAEGYSVSREKKESFPLTVTSAQKNPTAFYLCASSRKPPSYNEQFFGPGTRLTVL.